These T cell receptor beta chains were read from a single sample in a study of post-analysis software for immune sequencing data. TCRdb fed the PCR reads into MiXCR, producing one record per CDR3 protein. This sample has about 680,000 distinct CDR3 sequences, with over 45% found just once. The sample comprised blood. Receptors were obtained from a girl aged 2-10 years with multiple sclerosis. CDR3s include the opening cysteine and the closing phenylalanine or tryptophan. Each record gives: D gene, V gene, J gene, clone size, CDR3 protein, CDR3 DNA. D genes are given only for firm matches. Clone size is given for some rows only: seen once, a few or many times, or a class if the clone is expanded.

TRBD2	TRBV5-1	TRBJ2-7	-	CASSLDRNILAGGRDEQYF	TGCGCCAGCAGCTTGGACCGAAATATACTAGCGGGAGGAAGGGACGAGCAGTACTTC
TRBD2	TRBV20-1	TRBJ2-5	-	CSAGFAGEETQYF	TGCAGTGCTGGTTTCGCGGGGGAAGAGACCCAGTACTTC
-	TRBV9	TRBJ2-5	-	CASSVAGEIGETQYF	TGTGCCAGCAGCGTAGCGGGAGAGATTGGAGAGACCCAGTACTTC
TRBD1	TRBV10-2	TRBJ1-5	-	CASGQGAEIQPQHF	TGCGCCAGCGGACAGGGGGCCGAAATTCAGCCCCAGCATTTT
-	TRBV12-3/TRBV12-4	TRBJ1-4	few	CASRQGLNEKLFF	TGTGCCAGCAGACAGGGCCTTAATGAAAAACTGTTTTTT
-	TRBV29-1	TRBJ2-1	-	CSAPAPGEVVNEQFF	TGCAGCGCCCCCGCTCCGGGGGAGGTAGTGAATGAGCAGTTCTTC
-	TRBV28	TRBJ1-2	-	CASSLQTSNYGYTF	TGTGCCAGCAGTCTCCAGACGTCTAACTATGGCTACACCTTC
-	TRBV29-1	TRBJ2-1	-	CSVEGGVGLRNEQFF	TGCAGCGTTGAAGGGGGAGTAGGGCTACGGAATGAGCAGTTCTTC
TRBD1	TRBV7-2	TRBJ2-5	once	CASSRITGGWETQYF	TGTGCCAGCAGTAGGATAACAGGGGGTTGGGAGACCCAGTACTTC
TRBD2	TRBV20-1	TRBJ2-5	few	CSAREPISGVRETQYF	TGCAGTGCTAGGGAGCCAATTAGCGGGGTGAGGGAGACCCAGTACTTC
TRBD1	TRBV12-3/TRBV12-4	TRBJ1-5	-	CARSSHPGTVNQPQHF	TGTGCCCGCAGTTCCCACCCCGGGACAGTCAATCAGCCCCAGCATTTT
-	TRBV10-2	TRBJ2-5	-	CASTQGSKTQYF	TGCGCCAGCACCCAGGGTTCTAAGACCCAGTACTTC
-	TRBV12-3/TRBV12-4	TRBJ2-2	-	CASSLAPSGELFF	TGTGCCAGCAGTTTAGCGCCTAGCGGGGAGCTGTTTTTT
TRBD2	TRBV5-6	TRBJ2-5	-	CASSLVGRAEGETQYF	TGTGCCAGCAGCTTGGTCGGGAGGGCCGAGGGGGAGACCCAGTACTTC
TRBD1	TRBV30	TRBJ1-2	-	CACDREATGYTF	TGTGCCTGTGACAGGGAGGCGACTGGCTACACCTTC
TRBD1	TRBV30	TRBJ2-3	-	CAGGTGIPDTQYF	TGTGCTGGGGGGACAGGTATCCCAGATACGCAGTATTTT
-	TRBV7-2	TRBJ1-5	few	CASSLQGRNQPQHF	TGTGCCAGCAGCTTACAGGGGCGCAATCAGCCCCAGCATTTT
-	TRBV12-3/TRBV12-4	TRBJ2-1	-	CASSPQPRGEQFF	TGTGCCAGCAGTCCTCAGCCAAGAGGTGAGCAGTTCTTC
-	TRBV6-5	TRBJ1-6	-	CASSLTFWGGSPLHF	TGTGCCAGCAGCTTGACCTTTTGGGGCGGTTCACCCCTCCACTTT
TRBD2	TRBV20-1	TRBJ2-5	-	CSASWSGGETQYF	TGCAGTGCCAGTTGGTCGGGAGGGGAGACCCAGTACTTC
-	TRBV7-3	TRBJ2-3	few	CASSLKGSRYTDTQYF	TGTGCCAGCAGCTTAAAAGGTTCGAGATACACAGATACGCAGTATTTT
-	TRBV28	TRBJ1-2	-	CASSLDTASAGYTF	TGTGCCAGCAGTTTAGACACGGCGTCGGCGGGCTACACCTTC
-	TRBV10-3	TRBJ2-7	-	CAISAIDEQYF	TGTGCCATCAGTGCTATTGACGAGCAGTACTTC
-	TRBV20-1	TRBJ2-1	-	CSARVVGGTSYNEQFF	TGCAGTGCTAGAGTCGTAGGCGGGACCTCCTACAATGAGCAGTTCTTC
-	TRBV14	TRBJ1-1	-	CASSAWWTEAFF	TGTGCCAGCAGCGCCTGGTGGACTGAAGCTTTCTTT
-	TRBV4-1	TRBJ2-5	-	CASSQDGTTGETQYF	TGCGCCAGCAGCCAAGATGGAACGACAGGAGAGACCCAGTACTTC
-	TRBV2	TRBJ2-5	-	CASSEFGRGETQYF	TGTGCCAGCAGTGAGTTCGGCAGGGGAGAGACCCAGTACTTC
-	TRBV7-9	TRBJ1-6	-	CASSLVADEDSPLHF	TGTGCCAGCAGCTTAGTAGCTGACGAGGATTCACCCCTCCACTTT
TRBD2	TRBV20-1	TRBJ2-1	-	CSARDLGTSGGSYNEQFF	TGCAGTGCTAGAGACCTCGGGACTAGCGGTGGCTCCTACAATGAGCAGTTCTTC
TRBD2	TRBV4-3	TRBJ2-7	-	CASSQDSGGANEQYF	TGCGCCAGCAGCCAAGACAGCGGGGGGGCCAATGAGCAGTACTTC
TRBD2	TRBV7-2	TRBJ2-3	few	CASSPQRGSTDTQYF	TGTGCCAGCAGCCCCCAGCGGGGTAGCACAGATACGCAGTATTTT
TRBD2	TRBV5-1	TRBJ2-7	once	CASSLAGGLTYEQYF	TGCGCCAGCAGCCTGGCGGGAGGTCTGACCTACGAGCAGTACTTC
TRBD1	TRBV5-1	TRBJ2-7	-	CASSLMTGQGREQYF	TGCGCCAGCAGCTTGATGACGGGACAGGGGCGCGAGCAGTACTTC
-	TRBV6-2/TRBV6-3	TRBJ2-5	-	CASGYSVKTQYF	TGTGCCAGCGGGTACTCTGTAAAGACCCAGTACTTC
-	TRBV6-2/TRBV6-3	TRBJ2-6	many	CASSYEGTGANVLTF	TGTGCCAGCAGTTACGAGGGGACCGGGGCCAACGTCCTGACTTTC
-	TRBV20-1	TRBJ2-1	few	CSARGWLSPRHNEQFF	TGCAGTGCTAGAGGATGGCTTAGCCCCAGGCACAATGAGCAGTTCTTC
-	TRBV20-1	TRBJ2-5	-	CSGGTSRRLGETQYF	TGCAGTGGCGGAACTAGCCGCCGCCTCGGGGAGACCCAGTACTTC
TRBD1	TRBV7-2	TRBJ2-4	-	CASNPRTGGPLAKNIQYF	TGTGCCAGCAACCCACGGACAGGGGGACCGCTAGCCAAAAACATTCAGTACTTC
TRBD1	TRBV6-5	TRBJ2-7	-	CATGQGRYEQYF	TGTGCCACTGGACAGGGGAGATACGAGCAGTACTTC
-	TRBV20-1	TRBJ2-3	-	CSARRGQRFTDTQYF	TGCAGTGCTAGAAGGGGTCAGCGGTTCACAGATACGCAGTATTTT
TRBD1	TRBV9	TRBJ2-7	-	CASSVDLQTGSYEQYF	TGTGCCAGCAGCGTAGACTTACAGACAGGGTCCTACGAGCAGTACTTC
-	TRBV29-1	TRBJ2-1	-	CSVDHKDNEQFF	TGCAGCGTTGACCACAAAGACAATGAGCAGTTCTTC
TRBD1	TRBV11-1	TRBJ1-2	-	CASSPITGEYGCTF	TGTGCCAGCAGCCCGATAACAGGGGAATATGGCTGCACCTTC
TRBD1	TRBV20-1	TRBJ2-7	few	CSARDQGEPYEQYF	TGCAGTGCTAGAGATCAGGGGGAACCCTACGAGCAGTACTTC
-	TRBV2	TRBJ2-7	few	CASSLQEGPYEQYF	TGTGCCAGCAGTCTACAGGAGGGGCCCTACGAGCAGTACTTC
-	TRBV7-2	TRBJ1-5	-	CASSSAGGEEQPQHF	TGTGCCAGCAGCTCCGCGGGGGGGGAAGAGCAGCCCCAGCATTTT
-	TRBV20-1	TRBJ2-5	-	CSARGTRESETQYF	TGCAGTGCTAGAGGTACCCGGGAGAGCGAGACCCAGTACTTC
-	TRBV4-1	TRBJ1-2	-	CASSLSQGSYGYTF	TGCGCCAGCAGCCTCTCCCAGGGATCTTATGGCTACACCTTC
-	TRBV20-1	TRBJ2-3	-	CSATRSDTQYF	TGCAGTGCTACTAGGTCAGATACGCAGTATTTT
-	TRBV12-3/TRBV12-4	TRBJ2-1	-	CASSSTGRTSEQFF	TGTGCCAGCAGTTCGACAGGGAGGACAAGTGAGCAGTTCTTC
TRBD2	TRBV29-1	TRBJ2-1	-	CSVEWRLAGSGEQFF	TGCAGCGTTGAGTGGAGACTAGCGGGGTCAGGGGAGCAGTTCTTC
-	TRBV5-1	TRBJ2-1	-	CASSALDPNSYNEQFF	TGCGCCAGCAGTGCTCTCGACCCCAACTCCTACAATGAGCAGTTCTTC
-	TRBV20-1	TRBJ1-1	-	CSAREGGRGEAFF	TGCAGTGCTAGAGAAGGGGGACGGGGAGAAGCTTTCTTT
TRBD1	TRBV7-2	TRBJ2-5	-	CASSLALETGFQETQYF	TGTGCCAGCAGCTTAGCGTTGGAGACAGGGTTCCAAGAGACCCAGTACTTC
-	TRBV29-1	TRBJ1-5	-	CSVDDGPSQPQHF	TGCAGCGTTGATGATGGGCCCAGTCAGCCCCAGCATTTT
-	TRBV20-1	TRBJ1-3	-	CSAREAGSGNTIYF	TGCAGTGCTAGAGAAGCGGGGTCCGGAAACACCATATATTTT